This T cell receptor beta chain was found in a study of blood T cell repertoires in COVID-19 (dated by TCRdb to the early 2020s). Notes on the research overall: Collaborator samples came from the United States, Italy and Spain and covered acute and convalescent phases of COVID-19. The material from the prospective study consisted of cDNA or gDNA derived from T cells, B-cell-depleted T cells, or PBMCs. Deeply sampled blood TCRbeta repertoires from subjects exposed to, actively infected with, or recovered from COVID-19 were included in the dataset. A freely available public database, intended as a resource for researchers studying the immune response to SARS-CoV-2, is where the repertoires were released. Samples were obtained from the ongoing ImmuneRACE study (first 160 participants) and from over 1,000 subjects provided by 6 global collaborators. Nearly every sample came with metadata listing a de-identified subject ID, COVID-19 status, age in years and sex. Where available, HLA class I and class II types were obtained from metadata supplied by the sample provider rather than from assay-based typing.

Study-level results and caveats: Clinical and demographic metadata were provided uncurated, with the amount varying by source and participant.

This clone has just one count. The antigen it recognizes is unknown. The input lacks base qualities; no much larger clone sits a single base away. Samples from volunteer blood donors who had recovered from COVID-19 were contributed by a second Seattle source. Whole blood was collected in K2EDTA tubes by collaborating institutions according to the institutions' own protocols. For TCRbeta analysis, collaborators shipped samples as frozen whole blood, isolated PBMCs, or DNA extracted from either of those sample types. The immunoSEQ Assay, a bias-controlled multiplex PCR, was used to amplify TCRbeta CDR3 regions from genomic DNA. The published analysis was carried out like this. Nucleated cell counts per sample were estimated from amplification of reference gene primers within the assay. Sequence reads were collapsed and filtered to measure the absolute abundance of every unique TCRbeta CDR3 rearrangement. For each sample, productive Simpson clonality was calculated as the square root of Simpson's diversity index over productive rearrangements. TCRdb provides this immuneACCESS table in a form limited to in-frame rearrangements. Some clones are lacking; in checked studies, under half of them reflect an unresolved V gene, and why the rest are absent is not known. The D gene and trimming were derived from the DNA, and the V and J assignments and clone size from that table. This sample comprises 310,000 or so clones, approximately 88% of them detected only once. The top ten clones comprise approximately 6.5% of the sample.

This clonotype was obtained from a man aged 18 to 29 who had recovered from COVID-19. Material: peripheral blood.

The CDR3 amino acid sequence is: CASSLQENEQYF. The DNA is TGCGCCAGCAGCTTGCAAGAGAACGAGCAGTACTTC. The V and J genes are TRBV5-1 and TRBJ2-7, with no reliable assignment of the D segment. CDR1 and CDR2, per the germline V gene, are SGHRS and YFSETQ. The cysteine opens and the phenylalanine closes a CDR3 of 12 amino acids. Of the read, only the CDR3 DNA is kept; its 36 bases are in frame from base 1. The junction shows trimming of 1 base on V and 5 bases on J, plus 7 bases between the germline ends.